This paragraph reports one TCR beta chain. The source of the sample is a study of blood T cell repertoires in COVID-19. Assay: immunoSEQ multiplex PCR; the TCRdb copy retains only in-frame clones and omits some. The sample lists more than 150,000 clones; approximately 81% were seen once. V lost 6 bases, J lost 8 bases, and 10 bases lay in between. Germline lookup yields CDR1 MNHEY and CDR2 SVGAGI. The CDR3 is 11 amino acids. Sample: peripheral blood. The receptor was isolated from a man between 18 and 35 years old with active or convalescent COVID-19. This chain joins TRBV6-5 and TRBJ1-2; weak D call: TRBD1 (5 bases). The CDR3 loop reads CASRRGEGYTF. The CDR3 DNA sequence: TGTGCCAGCAGGCGGGGGGAAGGCTACACCTTC.